One sample yielded the 13 T cell receptor beta chains listed below, sequenced in a study of T cells in Graves' hyperthyroidism and ophthalmopathy. Authors of the study amplified TCR beta CDR3 regions from RNA transcripts. When the TCR CDR3 underwent first-round RT-PCR, the HTBI primer set was used. MiXCR, applied by TCRdb to the multiplex PCR reads, yields one record per CDR3 protein. Of approximately 430,000 distinct CDR3 sequences listed, roughly 15% were seen once; the top ten hold about 13%. The sequenced material came from blood. The receptors derive from a man aged 18 to 30 with Graves' ophthalmopathy.

With respect to this clonotype: A much larger clonotype is one base distant, so this may be a read error. The chain employs TRBV28 and TRBJ2-2; D is perhaps TRBD2 (6 bases). Per germline, CDR1 MDHEN and CDR2 SYDVKM. The CDR3 consists of 12 residues. CDR3 nucleotide sequence: TGTGCCAGCCGGTCTGGGGACGGGGGGCTGTTTTTT. Protein: CASRSGDGGLFF.

The chain employs TRBV6-5 and TRBJ2-7, with D possibly matching TRBD1 (6 bases). The CDR3 contains 14 residues. Trimming stripped 3 bases from V and 0 bases from J, with 9 bases between. CDR1 and CDR2 (germline): MNHEY, SVGAGI. In DNA form, the CDR3 reads TGTGCCAGCAGTTATCAGGACAGCTCCTACGAGCAGTACTTC. It encodes CASSYQDSSYEQYF.

The table lists this clonotype with many counts. The chain couples TRBV18 to TRBJ1-5; no clear D. The CDR3 runs to 13 residues. Trimming removed 3 bases from V and 4 bases from J, with 7 bases in between. CDR1 KGHSH and CDR2 LQKENI come from the germline V gene. The CDR3 coding sequence is TGTGCCAGCTCACCGTCCCTGAATCAGCCCCAGCATTTT. This translates into CASSPSLNQPQHF.

The chain employs TRBV5-1 and TRBJ2-1; TRBD1 agrees at 8 bases. Germline V gene lookup returns CDR1 SGHRS and CDR2 YFSETQ. The CDR3 extends over 16 amino acids. J lost 0 bases, V lost 4 bases, and 6 bases had no gene match. The CDR3 bases are TGCGCCAGCAGCCCCTTGGACAGGGTCTCCTACAATGAGCAGTTCTTC. Its translation: CASSPLDRVSYNEQFF.

This clonotype showed up many times. V is TRBV3-1 and J is TRBJ2-7; no reliable D call. Trimming removed 3 bases at V and 2 bases at J, with 17 bases between. The CDR3 has 16 amino acids. The V gene's germline CDR1 is LGHDT and CDR2 YNNKEL (reference sequence). The CDR3 spells CASSHRGQVGPYEQYF. In nucleotides, the CDR3 is TGTGCCAGCAGCCACAGAGGCCAGGTCGGGCCCTACGAGCAGTACTTC.

This clonotype was seen many times. The CDR3 DNA reads TGCAGTGCTCTACGCCCTATCACCTACGAGCAGTACTTC. Its protein product is CSALRPITYEQYF. The J gene is TRBJ2-7, the V gene TRBV20-1; no definite D call. V lost 5 bases and J 2 bases, leaving 13 bases between the germline ends. Germline V gives CDR1 DFQATT, CDR2 SNEGSKA (reference sequence). This CDR3 has 13 residues.

A remark on this clonotype: A single base separates this from a much larger clone, so it may be a read error. This rearrangement joins TRBV5-1 to TRBJ1-2, with TRBD1 matching 7 bases. V lost 3 bases to trimming and J lost 6 bases; unmatched junction nucleotides: 2. The germline CDR1 and CDR2 sequences are SGHRS and YFSETQ. This CDR3 is 12 amino acids long. DNA for the CDR3: TGCGCCAGCAGCTCAGGACAGGATGGCTACACCTTC. Protein product: CASSSGQDGYTF. Full variable domain (remainder filled in from reference TRBV5-1 and TRBJ1-2): KAGVTQTPRYLIKTRGQQVTLSCSPISGHRSVSWYQQTPGQGLQFLFEYFSETQRNKGNFPGRFSGRQFSNSRSEMNVSTLELGDSALYLCASSSGQDGYTFGSGTRLTVV.

This clonotype appeared many times. The rearrangement uses TRBV29-1 and TRBJ2-1; D call uncertain. Trimming pared 2 bases from V and 10 bases from J, leaving 15 bases between. CDR1 is SQVTM, CDR2 ANQGSEA, per germline. CDR3 size: 13 residues. CDR3: CSVELTSLTEQFF. The CDR3 DNA is TGCAGCGTTGAATTAACATCCTTAACAGAGCAGTTCTTC.

This clonotype occurred many times. The rearrangement links TRBV20-1 to TRBJ2-3, with TRBD2 matching over 8 bases. The CDR3 has 13 residues. The V gene end was trimmed by 3 bases and the J gene end by 6 bases; junction bases not matched to a gene: 5. Germline V gene sequence: CDR1 DFQATT, CDR2 SNEGSKA (reference sequence). The CDR3 DNA follows: TGCAGTGCTAGCGGGGGGGCTTTTGATACGCAGTATTTT. It specifies CSASGGAFDTQYF.

This chain joins TRBV7-9 and TRBJ2-3; D is perhaps TRBD1 (6 bases). Germline CDR1 is SEHNR and CDR2 is FQNEAQ (reference sequence). Trimming took off 9 bases at V and 2 bases at J, with 15 bases between the two ends. The CDR3 totals 14 residues. The CDR3 nucleotides are TGTGCCAGTAATCAACAGGGTCTCACAGATACGCAGTATTTT. Translation: CASNQQGLTDTQYF.

Many counts were recorded for this clonotype. The V and J genes are TRBV20-1 and TRBJ2-3; D unclear. Germline CDR1 and CDR2: DFQATT and SNEGSKA (reference sequence). The CDR3 extends over 14 amino acids. V was cut by 0 bases and J by 5 bases, with 12 bases left in between. CDR3 nucleotide sequence: TGCAGTGCTAGAGATAAGCGAGACAAAGATACGCAGTATTTT. This translates into CSARDKRDKDTQYF.

This clonotype occurred many times. The chain is built from TRBV30 and TRBJ2-5, with TRBD2 identical over 13 bases. This CDR3 is built from 16 residues. The J segment lost 0 bases and the V segment lost 5 bases, leaving 6 bases of the junction unmatched. In germline, CDR1 is GTSNPN, CDR2 SVGIG (reference sequence). CDR3 protein: CAWGGLAGRYQETQYF. CDR3 coding DNA: TGTGCCTGGGGGGGACTAGCGGGGCGGTACCAAGAGACCCAGTACTTC.

The table lists this clonotype with a few counts. The chain couples TRBV30 to TRBJ2-2, with 8 bases aligning to TRBD2. Per germline, CDR1 GTSNPN and CDR2 SVGIG (reference sequence). The CDR3 is 15 amino acids. Germline trimming cut 5 bases from V and 7 bases from J; bases unmatched to any gene: 12. As DNA, the CDR3 is TGTGCCTGGCGTACCGGGACTAGTCTCCTCGGGGAGCTGTTTTTT. Translated: CAWRTGTSLLGELFF.